This TCR beta chain was found in a study of OX40 agonist ivuxolimab in advanced cancers. Trimming took 5 bases from V and 6 from J, leaving 26 bases between them. From germline, CDR1 is SNHLY and CDR2 FYNNEI. This CDR3 has 17 amino acids. Clones were sequenced by immunoSEQ multiplex PCR, and TCRdb holds only the in-frame ones, with some missing. The sample comprises about 60,000 clones, approximately 90% of which are singletons, and 0.67% rests with the top ten. Sequencing was performed on CD4+ or CD8+ T cells sorted from blood, taken in a trial of the OX40 agonist ivuxolimab. The receptor was derived from an adult with an advanced solid tumor such as melanoma, head and neck, liver or kidney cancer. The genes are TRBV2 and TRBJ2-7; either TRBD1 or TRBD2 may supply D (8 bases each). This CDR3 is CASSPGGPGLGYGEQYF. The CDR3 region has the DNA TGTGCCAGCAGTCCAGGGGGCCCGGGACTAGGGTACGGCGAGCAGTACTTC. The full variable domain, with the rest looked up from reference TRBV2 and TRBJ2-7, is EPEVTQTPSHQVTQMGQEVILRCVPISNHLYFYWYRQILGQKVEFLVSFYNNEISEKSEIFDDQFSVERPDGSNFTLKIRSTKLEDSAMYFCASSPGGPGLGYGEQYFGPGTRLTVT.